This TCR beta chain was sequenced for a study of T-cell reconstitution after alpha-beta-depleted transplantation in children. Overall study findings and caveats: Once a year had passed after transplant, T-cell counts and diversity came mostly from newly produced T cells. Some patients showed high day-60 TCRbeta diversity, which derived from surviving recipient T cells and thymic progenitors.

This clonotype has a count of ten or more. The target antigen is unknown. Unique molecular identifiers were used in preparing the TCRbeta library. One entry per CDR3 protein, called by TCRdb with MiXCR from the PCR reads. The sample has about 200,000 distinct CDR3 sequences, about 6% seen once. CDR3 length: 16 amino acids. Per the germline V gene, CDR1 is LGHNA and CDR2 is YSLEER. Between the trimmed V and J ends, which lost 0 bases and 0 bases, there was a span of 11 bases. This specimen was PBMCs, taken before TCRalphabeta/CD19-depleted stem cell transplant. This rearrangement joins TRBV4-3 to TRBJ2-5, with D possibly TRBD2 on 5 matching bases. This sequence originates from a girl in the first two years of life with combined immunodeficiency, due to receive a stem cell transplant. DNA for the CDR3: TGCGCCAGCAGCCAAGAACTCGGCGGGTACCAAGAGACCCAGTACTTC. Translation: CASSQELGGYQETQYF.